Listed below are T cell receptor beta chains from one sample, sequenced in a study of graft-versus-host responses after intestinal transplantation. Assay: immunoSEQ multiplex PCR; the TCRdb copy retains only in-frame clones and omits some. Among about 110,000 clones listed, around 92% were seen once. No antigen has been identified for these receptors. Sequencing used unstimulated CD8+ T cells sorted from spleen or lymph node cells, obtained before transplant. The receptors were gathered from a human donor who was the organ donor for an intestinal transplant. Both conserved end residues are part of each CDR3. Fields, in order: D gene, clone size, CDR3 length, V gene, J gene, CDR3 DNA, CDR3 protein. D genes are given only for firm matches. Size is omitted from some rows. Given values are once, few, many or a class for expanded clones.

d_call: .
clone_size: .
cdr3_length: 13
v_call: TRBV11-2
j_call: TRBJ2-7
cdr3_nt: TGTGCCAGCAGCCCTCTTTACTCCTACGAGCAGTACTTC
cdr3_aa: CASSPLYSYEQYF

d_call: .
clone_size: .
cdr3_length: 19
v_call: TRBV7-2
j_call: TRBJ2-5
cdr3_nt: TGTGCCAGCAACGAACCAGGGGAAGTCGCGGGATGGTACCAAGAGACCCAGTACTTC
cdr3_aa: CASNEPGEVAGWYQETQYF

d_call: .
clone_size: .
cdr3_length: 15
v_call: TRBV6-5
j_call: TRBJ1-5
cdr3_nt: TGTGCCAGCAGCTCCGACAGATATAGCAATCAGCCCCAGCATTTT
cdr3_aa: CASSSDRYSNQPQHF

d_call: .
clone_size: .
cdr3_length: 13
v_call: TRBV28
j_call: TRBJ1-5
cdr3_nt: TGTGCCAGCAGTTTGGAGACAGATCAGCCCCAGCATTTT
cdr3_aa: CASSLETDQPQHF

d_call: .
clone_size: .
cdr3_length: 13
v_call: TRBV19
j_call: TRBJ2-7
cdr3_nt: TGTGCCAGTACTCCGGGGACCCCCTACGAGCAGTACTTC
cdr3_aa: CASTPGTPYEQYF

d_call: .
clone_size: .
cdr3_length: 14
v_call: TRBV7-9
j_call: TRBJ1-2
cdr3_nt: TGTGCCAGCAGCTCCCTAAATGCTGGGGGGCCCATCGCCTTC
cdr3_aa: CASSSLNAGGPIAF

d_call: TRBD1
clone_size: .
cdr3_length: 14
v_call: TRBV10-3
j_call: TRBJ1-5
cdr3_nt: TGTGCCATCAGTGGACAGGGTTCCAATCAGCCCCAGCATTTT
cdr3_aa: CAISGQGSNQPQHF

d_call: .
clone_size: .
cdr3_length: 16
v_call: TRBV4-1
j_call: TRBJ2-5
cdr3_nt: TGCGCCAGCAGCCAAGATCGAGCGGAGGCGCGAGAGACCCAGTACTTC
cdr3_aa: CASSQDRAEARETQYF

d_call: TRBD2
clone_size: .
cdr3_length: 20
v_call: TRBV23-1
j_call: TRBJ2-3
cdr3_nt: TGCGCCAGCAGTCAATCGAACCTTACTATAGCGGGAGGGCCCCCAGATACGCAGTATTTT
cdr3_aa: CASSQSNLTIAGGPPDTQYF

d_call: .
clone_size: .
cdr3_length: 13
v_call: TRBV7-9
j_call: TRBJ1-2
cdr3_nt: TGTGCCAGCAGCTTAGACAGTGGCTATGGCTACACCTTC
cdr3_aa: CASSLDSGYGYTF

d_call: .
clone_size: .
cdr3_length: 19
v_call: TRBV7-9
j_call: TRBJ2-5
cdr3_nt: TGTGCCAGCAGCTTACCCGGGACAGTTTTTACTCTGGAGGGAGAGACCCAGTACTTC
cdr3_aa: CASSLPGTVFTLEGETQYF

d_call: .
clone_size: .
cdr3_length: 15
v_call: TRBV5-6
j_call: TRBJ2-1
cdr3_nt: TGTGCCAGCAGCTTCCTGGACAGTTCCTACAATGAGCAGTTCTTC
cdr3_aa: CASSFLDSSYNEQFF

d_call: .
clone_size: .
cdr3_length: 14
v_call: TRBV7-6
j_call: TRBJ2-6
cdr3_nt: TGTGCCAGCTTTGGGCGTTCTGGGGCCAACGTCCTGACTTTC
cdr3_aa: CASFGRSGANVLTF

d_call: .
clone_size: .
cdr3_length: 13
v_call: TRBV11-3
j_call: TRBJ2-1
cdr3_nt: TGTGCCAGCAGCCATGGTCTCTACAATGAGCAGTTCTTC
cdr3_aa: CASSHGLYNEQFF

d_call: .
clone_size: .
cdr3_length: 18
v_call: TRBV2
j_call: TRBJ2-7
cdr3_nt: TGTGCCAACAGTGAAGCTCTCTGGGGGGAGGCCTTCTCCTACGAGCAGTACTTC
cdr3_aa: CANSEALWGEAFSYEQYF

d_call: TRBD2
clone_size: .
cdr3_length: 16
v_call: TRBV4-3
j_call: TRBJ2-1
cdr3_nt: TGCGCCAGCAGCCGCACGACCGGGACTAGAGACAATGAGCAGTTCTTC
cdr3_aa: CASSRTTGTRDNEQFF

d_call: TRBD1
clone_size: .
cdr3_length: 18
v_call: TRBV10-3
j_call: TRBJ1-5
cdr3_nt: TGTGCCATCAGTGACTCGGGAGGGACAGGTTCCCTTAATCAGCCCCAGCATTTT
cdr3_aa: CAISDSGGTGSLNQPQHF

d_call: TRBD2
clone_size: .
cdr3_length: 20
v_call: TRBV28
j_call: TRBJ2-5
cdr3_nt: TGTGCCAGCAGTTCAGACCTTCGGACTAGCGGGAGGGCCACAGGGGAGACCCAGTACTTC
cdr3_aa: CASSSDLRTSGRATGETQYF

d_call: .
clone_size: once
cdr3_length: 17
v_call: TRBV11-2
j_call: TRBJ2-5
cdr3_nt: TGTGCCAGCAGCCCTAAGGCACAGGGTGGTTTTGGAGAGACCCAGTACTTC
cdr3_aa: CASSPKAQGGFGETQYF

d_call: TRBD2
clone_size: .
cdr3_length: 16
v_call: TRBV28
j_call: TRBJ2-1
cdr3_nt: TGTGCCAGCAGTTTATTGGGGACTAGCGGGAGAAATGAGCAGTTCTTC
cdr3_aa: CASSLLGTSGRNEQFF

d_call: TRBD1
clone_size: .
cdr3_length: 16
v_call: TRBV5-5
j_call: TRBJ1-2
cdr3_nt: TGTGCCAGCAGCTTCATACCGGGACAGTTTTTTGGTGGCTACACCTTC
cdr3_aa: CASSFIPGQFFGGYTF

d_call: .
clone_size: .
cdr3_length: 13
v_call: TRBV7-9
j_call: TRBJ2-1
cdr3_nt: TGTGCCTCACGCACAGGGAATGTTGGTGAGCAGTTCTTC
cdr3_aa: CASRTGNVGEQFF

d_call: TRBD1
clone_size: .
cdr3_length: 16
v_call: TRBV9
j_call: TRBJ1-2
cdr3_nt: TGTGCCAGCAGCGTCGTTGACAGGGGGCGTATTGATGGCTACACCTTC
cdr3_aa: CASSVVDRGRIDGYTF

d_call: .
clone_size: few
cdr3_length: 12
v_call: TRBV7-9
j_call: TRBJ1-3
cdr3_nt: TGTGCCAGCAGCTTAGGAGGAAACACCATATATTTT
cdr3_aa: CASSLGGNTIYF

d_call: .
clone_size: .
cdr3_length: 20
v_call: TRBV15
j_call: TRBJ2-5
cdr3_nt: TGTGCCACCAGCAGAGATCCCCCCTCGCAGGGTTTGGGTTCCGAAGAGACCCAGTACTTC
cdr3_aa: CATSRDPPSQGLGSEETQYF

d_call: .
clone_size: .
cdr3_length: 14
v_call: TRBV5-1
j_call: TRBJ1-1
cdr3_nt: TGCGCCAGCAGCCAGGGGTCGCTGAACACTGAAGCTTTCTTT
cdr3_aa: CASSQGSLNTEAFF

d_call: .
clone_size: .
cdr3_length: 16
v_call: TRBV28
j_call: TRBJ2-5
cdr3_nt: TGTGCCAGCAGTTTATGGGTCCTCGGGGGCAAAGAGACCCAGTACTTC
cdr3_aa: CASSLWVLGGKETQYF

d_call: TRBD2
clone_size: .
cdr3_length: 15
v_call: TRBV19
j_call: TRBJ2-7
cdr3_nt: TGTGCCAGTAGTATTGTAGCGGGACTCGCGGGGGAGCAGTACTTC
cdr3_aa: CASSIVAGLAGEQYF

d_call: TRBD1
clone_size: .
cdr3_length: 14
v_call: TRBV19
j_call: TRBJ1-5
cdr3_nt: TGTGCCAGTTGGACAGGGGGCATGGATACGCCCCAGCATTTT
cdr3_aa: CASWTGGMDTPQHF

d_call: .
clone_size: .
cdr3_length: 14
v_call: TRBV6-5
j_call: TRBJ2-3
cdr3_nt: TGTGCCAGCAGTTATGGGGGCCCCACAGATACGCAGTATTTT
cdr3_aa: CASSYGGPTDTQYF

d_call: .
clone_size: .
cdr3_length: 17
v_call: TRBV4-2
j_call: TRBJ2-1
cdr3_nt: TGTGCCAGCAGCCGGACGCTAGCGCAGAGCTCCTACAATGAGCAGTTCTTC
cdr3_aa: CASSRTLAQSSYNEQFF

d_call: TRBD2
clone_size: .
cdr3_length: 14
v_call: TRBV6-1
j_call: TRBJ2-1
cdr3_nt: TGTGCCAGCAGTTTTGAGGGAGGGTACAATGAGCAGTTCTTC
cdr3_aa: CASSFEGGYNEQFF

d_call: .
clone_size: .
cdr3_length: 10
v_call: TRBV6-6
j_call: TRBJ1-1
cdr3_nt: TGTGCCAGCAGAACAGTTGAAGCTTTCTTT
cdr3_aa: CASRTVEAFF

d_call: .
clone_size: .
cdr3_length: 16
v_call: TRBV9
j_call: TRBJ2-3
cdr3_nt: TGTGCCAGCAGCGTAGTGGGGGGTAGCGGCACAGATACGCAGTATTTT
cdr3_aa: CASSVVGGSGTDTQYF

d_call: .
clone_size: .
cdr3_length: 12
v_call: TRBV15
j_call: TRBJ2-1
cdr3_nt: TGTGCCACCAGCAGAGGTTGGGATGAGCAGTTCTTC
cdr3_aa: CATSRGWDEQFF

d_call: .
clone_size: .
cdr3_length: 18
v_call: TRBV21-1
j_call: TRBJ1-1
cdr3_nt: TGTGCCAGCAGCAAAGTGGTTAAGGGGGCGGAGATGAACACTGAAGCTTTCTTT
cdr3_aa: CASSKVVKGAEMNTEAFF

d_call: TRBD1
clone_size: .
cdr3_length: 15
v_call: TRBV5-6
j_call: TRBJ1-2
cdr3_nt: TGTGCCAGCAGCTTACAGGGGGAGGTACTCGATGGCTACACCTTC
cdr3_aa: CASSLQGEVLDGYTF

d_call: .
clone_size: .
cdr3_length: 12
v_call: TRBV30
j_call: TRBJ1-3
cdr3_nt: TGTGCCTGGAGTGTTCAAGGAAACACCATATATTTT
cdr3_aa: CAWSVQGNTIYF

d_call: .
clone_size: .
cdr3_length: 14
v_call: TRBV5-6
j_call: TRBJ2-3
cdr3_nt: TGTGCCAGCAGCTTGGGTAGCTTAGCAGATACGCAGTATTTT
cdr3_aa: CASSLGSLADTQYF

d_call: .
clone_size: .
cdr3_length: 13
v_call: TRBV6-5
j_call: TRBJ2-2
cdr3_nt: TGTGCCAGCAGTGAACCATATTTCGGGGAGCTGTTTTTT
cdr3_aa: CASSEPYFGELFF

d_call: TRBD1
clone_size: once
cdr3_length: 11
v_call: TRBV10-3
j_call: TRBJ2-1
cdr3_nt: TGTGCCACGACAGGGGGTGGTGAGCAGTTCTTC
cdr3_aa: CATTGGGEQFF

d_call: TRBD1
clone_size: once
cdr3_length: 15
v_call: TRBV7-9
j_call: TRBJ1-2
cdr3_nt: TGTGCCAGCAGCTTGGGGACAGGGGTGGATACTGGCTACACCTTC
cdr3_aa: CASSLGTGVDTGYTF

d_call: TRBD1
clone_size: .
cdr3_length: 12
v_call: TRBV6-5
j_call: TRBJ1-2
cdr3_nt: TGTGCCAGCAAAGGGACAGCTTATGGCTACACCTTC
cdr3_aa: CASKGTAYGYTF

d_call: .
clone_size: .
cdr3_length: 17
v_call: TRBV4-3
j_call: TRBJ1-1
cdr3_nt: TGCGCCAGCAGCCAAGTAATCCTTACGACAGACAACACTGAAGCTTTCTTT
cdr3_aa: CASSQVILTTDNTEAFF

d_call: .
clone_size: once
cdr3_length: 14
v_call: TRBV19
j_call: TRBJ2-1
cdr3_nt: TGTGCCACTAAAGACAGGGAGGGCTACAATGAGCAGTTCTTC
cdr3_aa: CATKDREGYNEQFF